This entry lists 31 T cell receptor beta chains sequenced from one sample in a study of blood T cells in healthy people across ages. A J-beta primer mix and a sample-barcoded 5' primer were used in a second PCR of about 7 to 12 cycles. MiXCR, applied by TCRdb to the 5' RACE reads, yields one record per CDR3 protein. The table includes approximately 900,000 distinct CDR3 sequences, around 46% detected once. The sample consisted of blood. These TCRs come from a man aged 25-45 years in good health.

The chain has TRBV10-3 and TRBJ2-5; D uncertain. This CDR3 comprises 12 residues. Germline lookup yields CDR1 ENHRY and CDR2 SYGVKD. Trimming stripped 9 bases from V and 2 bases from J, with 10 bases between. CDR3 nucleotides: TGTGCCATAGGGCGATCTCAAGAGACCCAGTACTTC. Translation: CAIGRSQETQYF.

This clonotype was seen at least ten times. CDR3 DNA: TGTGCCAGCAGCTTGATCGACGAGCAGTACTTC. Translating gives CASSLIDEQYF. The chain links TRBV5-6 to TRBJ2-7; D is uncertain. The V end lost 1 base, the J end lost 5 bases, and 4 bases lay between the germline ends. Germline assignment: CDR1 SGHDT and CDR2 YYEEEE. The CDR3 extends over 11 amino acids. Together with reference TRBV5-6 and TRBJ2-7, the CDR3 gives the full variable domain: DAGVTQSPTHLIKTRGQQVTLRCSPKSGHDTVSWYQQALGQGPQFIFQYYEEEERQRGNFPDRFSGHQFPNYSSELNVNALLLGDSALYLCASSLIDEQYFGPGTRLTVT.

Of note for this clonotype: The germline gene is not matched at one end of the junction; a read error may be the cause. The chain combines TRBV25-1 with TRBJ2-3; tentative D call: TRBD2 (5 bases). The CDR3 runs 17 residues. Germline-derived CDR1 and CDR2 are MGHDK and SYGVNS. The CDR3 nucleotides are TGTGCCACCAGTTATCGCCGGGAAGGAGCTAGCACAGATACGCAGTATTTT. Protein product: CATSYRREGASTDTQYF.

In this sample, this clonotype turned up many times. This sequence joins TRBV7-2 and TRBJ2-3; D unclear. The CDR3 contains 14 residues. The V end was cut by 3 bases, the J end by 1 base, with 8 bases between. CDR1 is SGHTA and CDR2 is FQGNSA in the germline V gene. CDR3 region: CASSLDGRTDTQYF. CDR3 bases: TGTGCCAGCAGCTTGGACGGACGCACAGATACGCAGTATTTT.

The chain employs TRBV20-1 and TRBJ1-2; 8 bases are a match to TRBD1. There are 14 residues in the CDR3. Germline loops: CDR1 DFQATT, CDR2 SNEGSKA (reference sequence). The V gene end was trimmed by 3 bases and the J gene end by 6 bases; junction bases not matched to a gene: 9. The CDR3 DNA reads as TGCAGTGCTAGTCCGAAGCGGACAGGGCATGGCTACACCTTC. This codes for CSASPKRTGHGYTF.

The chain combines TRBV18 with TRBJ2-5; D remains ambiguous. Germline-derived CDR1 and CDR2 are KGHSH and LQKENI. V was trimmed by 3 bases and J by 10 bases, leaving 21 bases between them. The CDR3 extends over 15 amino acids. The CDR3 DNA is TGTGCCAGCTCACCCACGACGCGGCCGGATGGTGGCCAGTACTTC. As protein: CASSPTTRPDGGQYF.

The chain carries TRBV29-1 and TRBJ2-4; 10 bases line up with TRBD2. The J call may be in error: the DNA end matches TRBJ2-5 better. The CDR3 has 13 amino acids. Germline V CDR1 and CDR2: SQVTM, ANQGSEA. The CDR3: CSASGSRGETQYF. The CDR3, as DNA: TGCAGCGCTAGCGGGAGTAGAGGAGAGACCCAGTACTTC.

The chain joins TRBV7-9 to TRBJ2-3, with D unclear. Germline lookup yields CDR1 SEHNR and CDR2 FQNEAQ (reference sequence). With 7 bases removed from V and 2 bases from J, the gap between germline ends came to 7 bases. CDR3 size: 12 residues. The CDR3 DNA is TGTGCCAGCATTAAGGCCACAGATACGCAGTATTTT. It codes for CASIKATDTQYF.

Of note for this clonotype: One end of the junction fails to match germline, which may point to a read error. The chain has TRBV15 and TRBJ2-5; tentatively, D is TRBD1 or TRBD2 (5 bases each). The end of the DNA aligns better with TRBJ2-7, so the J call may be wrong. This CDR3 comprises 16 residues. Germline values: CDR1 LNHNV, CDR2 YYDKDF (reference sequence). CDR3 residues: CATGRDIGTESYEQYF. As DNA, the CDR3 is TGTGCCACCGGCAGGGATATCGGGACGGAGTCCTACGAGCAGTACTTC.

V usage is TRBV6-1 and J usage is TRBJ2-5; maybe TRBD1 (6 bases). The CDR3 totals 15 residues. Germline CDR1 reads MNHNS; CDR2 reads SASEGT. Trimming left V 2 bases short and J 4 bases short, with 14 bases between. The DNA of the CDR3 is TGTGCCAGCAGTGAACTCCAGGGGTACCCAGAGACCCAGTACTTC. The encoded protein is CASSELQGYPETQYF.

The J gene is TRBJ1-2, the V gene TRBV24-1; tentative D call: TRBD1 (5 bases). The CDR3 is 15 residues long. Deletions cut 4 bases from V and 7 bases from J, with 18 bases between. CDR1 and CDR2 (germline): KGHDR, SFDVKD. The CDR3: CATSETGTRRVGYTF. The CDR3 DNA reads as TGTGCCACCAGTGAGACCGGGACTAGGAGGGTTGGCTACACCTTC.

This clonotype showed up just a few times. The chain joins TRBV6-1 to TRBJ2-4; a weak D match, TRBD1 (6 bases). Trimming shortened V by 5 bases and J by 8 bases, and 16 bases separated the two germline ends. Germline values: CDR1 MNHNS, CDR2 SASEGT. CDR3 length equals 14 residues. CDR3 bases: TGTGCCAGCAGTCAAGACAGGTCAGGAGACATTCAGTACTTC. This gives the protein CASSQDRSGDIQYF.

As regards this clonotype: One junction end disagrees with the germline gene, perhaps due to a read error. Here the CDR3 DNA reads TGTGCCAGCCGTGACAATTTGAACACTGAAGCTTTCTTT. This gives the protein CASRDNLNTEAFF. The V call is TRBV6-1, the J call TRBJ1-1; D gene ambiguous. CDR1 is MNHNS and CDR2 is SASEGT in the germline V gene. The length of the CDR3 is 13 residues.

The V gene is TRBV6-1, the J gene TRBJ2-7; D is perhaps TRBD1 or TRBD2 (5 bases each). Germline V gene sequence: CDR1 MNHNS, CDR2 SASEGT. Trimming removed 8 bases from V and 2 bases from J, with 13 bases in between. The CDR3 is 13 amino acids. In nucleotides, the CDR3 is TGTGCCAGCGGCCGGGGCCAGGCCTACGAGCAGTACTTC. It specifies CASGRGQAYEQYF.

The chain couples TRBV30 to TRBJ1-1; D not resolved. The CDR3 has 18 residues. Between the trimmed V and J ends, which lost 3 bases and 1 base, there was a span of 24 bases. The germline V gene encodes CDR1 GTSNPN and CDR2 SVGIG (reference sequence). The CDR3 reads CAWRAPVLTLETNTEAFF. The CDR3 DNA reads TGTGCCTGGAGAGCTCCGGTTTTGACCTTAGAAACGAACACTGAAGCTTTCTTT.

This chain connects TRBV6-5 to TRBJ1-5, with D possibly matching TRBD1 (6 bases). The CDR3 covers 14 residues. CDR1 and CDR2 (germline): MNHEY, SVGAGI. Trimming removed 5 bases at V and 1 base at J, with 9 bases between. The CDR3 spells CASSAQGSNQPQHF. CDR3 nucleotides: TGTGCCAGCAGTGCCCAGGGGAGCAATCAGCCCCAGCATTTT.

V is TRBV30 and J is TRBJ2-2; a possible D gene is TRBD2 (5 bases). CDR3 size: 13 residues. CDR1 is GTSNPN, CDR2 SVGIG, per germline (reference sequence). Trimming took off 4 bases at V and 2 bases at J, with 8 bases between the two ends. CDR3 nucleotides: TGTGCCTGGAAGGAGGTTAACACCGGGGAGCTGTTTTTT. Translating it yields CAWKEVNTGELFF.

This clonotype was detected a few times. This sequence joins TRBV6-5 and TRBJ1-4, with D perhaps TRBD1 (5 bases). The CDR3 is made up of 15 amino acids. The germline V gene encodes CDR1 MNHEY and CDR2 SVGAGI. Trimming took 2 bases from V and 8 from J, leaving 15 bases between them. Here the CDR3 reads CASSYRRTEGEKLFF. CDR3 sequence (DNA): TGTGCCAGCAGTTACCGTCGAACTGAGGGGGAAAAACTGTTTTTT.

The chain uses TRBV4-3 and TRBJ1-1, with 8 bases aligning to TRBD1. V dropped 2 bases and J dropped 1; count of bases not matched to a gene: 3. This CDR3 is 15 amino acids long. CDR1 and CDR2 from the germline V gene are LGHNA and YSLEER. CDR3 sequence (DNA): TGCGCCAGCAGCCAACGGACAGGGAGGAACACTGAAGCTTTCTTT. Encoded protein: CASSQRTGRNTEAFF.

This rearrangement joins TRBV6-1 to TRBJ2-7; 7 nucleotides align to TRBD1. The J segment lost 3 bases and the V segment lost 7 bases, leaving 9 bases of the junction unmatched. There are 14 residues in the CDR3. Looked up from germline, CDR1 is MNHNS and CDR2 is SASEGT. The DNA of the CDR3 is TGTGCCAGCACAGACAGGGCATTGGGCTACGAGCAGTACTTC. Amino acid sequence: CASTDRALGYEQYF.

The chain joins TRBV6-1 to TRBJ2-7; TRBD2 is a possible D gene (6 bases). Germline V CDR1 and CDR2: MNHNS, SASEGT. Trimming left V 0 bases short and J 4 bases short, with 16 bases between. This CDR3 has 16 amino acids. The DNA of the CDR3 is TGTGCCAGCAGTGAAGCGTGGCGGAGGGAAGGTTACGAGCAGTACTTC. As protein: CASSEAWRREGYEQYF.

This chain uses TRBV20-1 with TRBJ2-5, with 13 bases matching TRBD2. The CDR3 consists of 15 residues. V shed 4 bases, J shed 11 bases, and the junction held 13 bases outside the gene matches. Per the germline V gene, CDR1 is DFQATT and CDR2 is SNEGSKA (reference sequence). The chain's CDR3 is CSATQGLAGVNEQYF. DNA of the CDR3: TGCAGTGCTACACAAGGACTAGCGGGAGTAAATGAGCAGTACTTC.

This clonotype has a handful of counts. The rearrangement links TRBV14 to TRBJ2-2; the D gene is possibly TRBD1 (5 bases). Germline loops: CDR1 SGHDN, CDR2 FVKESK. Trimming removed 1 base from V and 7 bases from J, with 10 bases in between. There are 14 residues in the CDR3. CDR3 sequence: CASSQVAGIGELFF. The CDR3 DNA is TGTGCCAGCAGCCAAGTGGCAGGGATCGGGGAGCTGTTTTTT.

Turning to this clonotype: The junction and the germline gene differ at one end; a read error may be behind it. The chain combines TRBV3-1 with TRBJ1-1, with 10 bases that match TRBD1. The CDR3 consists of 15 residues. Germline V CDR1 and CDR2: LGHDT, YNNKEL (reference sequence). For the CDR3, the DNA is TGTGCTAGCAGCCAAGGGACAGGGGAGAACACTGAATCTTTCTTT. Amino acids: CASSQGTGENTESFF. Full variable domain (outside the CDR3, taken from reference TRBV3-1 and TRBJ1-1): DTAVSQTPKYLVTQMGNDKSIKCEQNLGHDTMYWYKQDSKKFLKIMFSYNNKELIINETVPNRFSPKSPDKAHLNLHINSLELGDSAVYFCASSQGTGENTESFFGQGTRLTVV.

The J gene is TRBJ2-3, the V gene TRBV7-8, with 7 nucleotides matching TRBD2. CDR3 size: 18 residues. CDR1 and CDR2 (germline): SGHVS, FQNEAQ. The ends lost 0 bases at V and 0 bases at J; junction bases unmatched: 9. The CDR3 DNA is TGTGCCAGCAGCTTAGCTCCCTGGGGAGGGACTAGCACAGATACGCAGTATTTT. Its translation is CASSLAPWGGTSTDTQYF.

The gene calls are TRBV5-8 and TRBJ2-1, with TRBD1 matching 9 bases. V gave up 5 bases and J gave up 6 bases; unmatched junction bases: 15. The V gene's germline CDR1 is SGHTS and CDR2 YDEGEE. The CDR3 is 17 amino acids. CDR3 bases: TGTGCCAGCAGAACCTATCCCGGGACAGGGACCATCAATGAGCAGTTCTTC. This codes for CASRTYPGTGTINEQFF.

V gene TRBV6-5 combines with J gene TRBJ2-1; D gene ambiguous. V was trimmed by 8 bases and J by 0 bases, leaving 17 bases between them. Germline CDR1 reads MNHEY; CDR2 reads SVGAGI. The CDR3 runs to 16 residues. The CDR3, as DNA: TGTGCCAGCCACCCCAGTGGGGTAAGCTCCTACAATGAGCAGTTCTTC. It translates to CASHPSGVSSYNEQFF.

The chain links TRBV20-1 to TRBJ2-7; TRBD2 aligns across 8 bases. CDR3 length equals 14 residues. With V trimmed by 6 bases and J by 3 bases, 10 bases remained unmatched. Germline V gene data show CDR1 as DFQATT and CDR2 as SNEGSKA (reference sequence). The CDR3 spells CSAPPAGELYEQYF. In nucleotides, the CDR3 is TGCAGTGCGCCCCCAGCGGGGGAACTCTACGAGCAGTACTTC.

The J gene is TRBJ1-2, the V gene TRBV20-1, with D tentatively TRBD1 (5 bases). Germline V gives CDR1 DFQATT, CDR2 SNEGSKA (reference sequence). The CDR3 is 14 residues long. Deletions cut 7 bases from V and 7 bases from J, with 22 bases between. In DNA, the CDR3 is TGCAGTGACAGCCCAAGGGGCGGTGGGGGTGGCTACACCTTC. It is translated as CSDSPRGGGGGYTF.

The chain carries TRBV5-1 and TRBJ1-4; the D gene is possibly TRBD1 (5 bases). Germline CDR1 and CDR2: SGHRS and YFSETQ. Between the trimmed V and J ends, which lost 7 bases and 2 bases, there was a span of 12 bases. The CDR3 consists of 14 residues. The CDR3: CASATGGTNEKLFF. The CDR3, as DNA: TGCGCCAGCGCAACAGGAGGGACTAATGAAAAACTGTTTTTT.

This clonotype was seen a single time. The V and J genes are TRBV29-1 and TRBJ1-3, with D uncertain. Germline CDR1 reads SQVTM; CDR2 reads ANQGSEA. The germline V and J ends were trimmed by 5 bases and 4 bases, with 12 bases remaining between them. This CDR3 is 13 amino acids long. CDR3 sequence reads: CSVLRNQGNTIYF. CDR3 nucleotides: TGCAGCGTTTTGAGGAATCAAGGAAACACCATATATTTT. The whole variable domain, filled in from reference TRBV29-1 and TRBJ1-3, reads SAVISQKPSRDICQRGTSLTIQCQVDSQVTMMFWYRQQPGQSLTLIATANQGSEATYESGFVIDKFPISRPNLTFSTLTVSNMSPEDSSIYLCSVLRNQGNTIYFGEGSWLTVV.